This section outlines one T cell receptor (beta chain) sequence together with its context. This clone's antigen is unknown. The sample holds no much larger clone one base away, and base qualities are not on file. The sample belongs to a study of T cell changes during pregnancy in multiple sclerosis (dated by TCRdb to the late 2010s). A note on the overall study: The study examined how the T cell repertoire changed over the course of pregnancy in women with multiple sclerosis.

Reading the germline V gene (reference sequence) gives CDR1 LNHDA and CDR2 SQIVND. The CDR3, from cysteine to phenylalanine, totals 15 residues. The kept DNA is CDR3 alone, 45 bases in frame from the first base. Compared with germline, V lacks 4 bases and J lacks 6 bases; bases without a gene match: 4. Library prep was done by the immunoSEQ multiplex PCR assay. The clones in this table, taken by TCRdb from immuneACCESS, are in-frame only. Not every clone is retained; where verified, under half of the shortfall comes from an unresolved V gene, and the cause of the rest is unknown. The sample table shows about 110,000 clones, and more than 85% are seen once. About 3.2% of the sample goes to the ten largest clones.

The receptor was isolated from a female donor with multiple sclerosis, enrolled in a pregnancy study. The starting material was peripheral blood, obtained after pregnancy. The chain joins TRBV19 to TRBJ1-6, with 9 middle bases fitting TRBD1. The CDR3 protein: CASSRQQGANSPLHF. The bases read TGTGCCAGTAGTAGACAACAGGGGGCTAATTCACCCCTCCACTTT.